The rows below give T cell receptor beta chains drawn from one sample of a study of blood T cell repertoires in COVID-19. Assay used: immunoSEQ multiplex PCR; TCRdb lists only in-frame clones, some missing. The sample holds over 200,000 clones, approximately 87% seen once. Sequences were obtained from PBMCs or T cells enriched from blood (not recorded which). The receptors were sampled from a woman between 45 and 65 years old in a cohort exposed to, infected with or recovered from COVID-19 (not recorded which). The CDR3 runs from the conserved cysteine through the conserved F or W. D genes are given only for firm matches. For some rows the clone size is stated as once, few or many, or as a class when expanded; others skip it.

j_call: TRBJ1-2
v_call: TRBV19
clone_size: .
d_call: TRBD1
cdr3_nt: TGTGCCAGTAGTGTCCGGGACAGCTATGGCTACACCTTC
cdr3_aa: CASSVRDSYGYTF

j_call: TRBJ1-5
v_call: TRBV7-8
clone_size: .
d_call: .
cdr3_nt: TGTGCCAGCAGCTTAGCGCGGGGGGGTTCCACGCCCCAGCATTTT
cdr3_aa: CASSLARGGSTPQHF

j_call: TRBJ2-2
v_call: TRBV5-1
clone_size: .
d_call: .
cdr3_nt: TGCGCCAGCAGCTTGAGAATAGGATCACAGGTAGCCAAGCAAGGGGAGCTGTTTTTT
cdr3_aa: CASSLRIGSQVAKQGELFF

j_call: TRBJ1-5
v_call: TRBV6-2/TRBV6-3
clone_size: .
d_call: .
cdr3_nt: TGTGCCAGCAGTTACTCACTCTCCGGGGGTTATAGCAATCAGCCCCAGCATTTT
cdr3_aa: CASSYSLSGGYSNQPQHF

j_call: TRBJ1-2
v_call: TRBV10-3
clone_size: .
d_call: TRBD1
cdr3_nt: TGTGCCATCAGCGAGACAGGGGGAGACTATGGCTACACCTTC
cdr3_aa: CAISETGGDYGYTF

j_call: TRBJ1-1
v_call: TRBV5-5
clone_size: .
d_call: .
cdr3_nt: TGTGCCAGCAGCCCCCTAAGTGGAGGGGTCCGCACTGAAGCTTTCTTT
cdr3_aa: CASSPLSGGVRTEAFF

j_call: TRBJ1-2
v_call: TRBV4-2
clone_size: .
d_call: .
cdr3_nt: TGTGCCAGCAGCCAAGATGGCAGCTCTAGCTATGGCTACACCTTC
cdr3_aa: CASSQDGSSSYGYTF

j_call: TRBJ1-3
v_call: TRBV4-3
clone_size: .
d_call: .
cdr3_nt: TGCGCCAGCAGCCAAGGGAATGCAGGGTCTGGAAACACCATATATTTT
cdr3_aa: CASSQGNAGSGNTIYF

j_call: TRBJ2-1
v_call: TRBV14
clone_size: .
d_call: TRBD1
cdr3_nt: TGTGCCAGCAGCCCGGCCGGCCTCAGGGGGCCGCAGTTCTTC
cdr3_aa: CASSPAGLRGPQFF

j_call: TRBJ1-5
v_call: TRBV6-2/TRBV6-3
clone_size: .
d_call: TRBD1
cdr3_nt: TGTGCCAGCAGTTACGTGGACAGGCCCAATCAGCCCCAGCATTTT
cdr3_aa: CASSYVDRPNQPQHF

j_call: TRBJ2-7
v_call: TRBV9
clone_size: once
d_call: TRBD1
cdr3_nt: TGTGCCAGCAGCCCGGGACAGTCGTCCATTTACGAGCAGTACTTC
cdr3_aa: CASSPGQSSIYEQYF

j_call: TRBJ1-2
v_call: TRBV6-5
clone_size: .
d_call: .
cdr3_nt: TGTGCCAGCAGCGGCCGACAGGCTTATGGCTACACCTTC
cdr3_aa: CASSGRQAYGYTF

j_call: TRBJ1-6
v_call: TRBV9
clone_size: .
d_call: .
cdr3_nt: TGTGCCAGCAGCGTAGCGTACAGCTCCTATAATTCACCCCTCCACTTT
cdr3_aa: CASSVAYSSYNSPLHF

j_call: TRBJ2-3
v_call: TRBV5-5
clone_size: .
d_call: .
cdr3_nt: TGTGCCAGCAGGCGGAGGCTCACAGATACGCAGTATTTT
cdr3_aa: CASRRRLTDTQYF